The 8 T cell receptor beta chains below come from one sample, sequenced in a study of OX40 agonist ivuxolimab in advanced cancers. Sequenced by immunoSEQ multiplex PCR; TCRdb stores in-frame clones only, minus some. The sample has around 100,000 clones, approximately 90% seen once. The material sequenced was CD4+ or CD8+ T cells sorted from blood, taken in a trial of the OX40 agonist ivuxolimab. Receptors were obtained from an adult with an advanced solid tumor such as melanoma, head and neck, liver or kidney cancer.

The V call is TRBV28, the J call TRBJ2-5, with D unclear. Trimming removed 6 bases from V and 4 bases from J, with 12 bases in between. The CDR3 runs 13 residues. Germline V lookup: CDR1 MDHEN, CDR2 SYDVKM. CDR3 residues: CASSPSKRETQYF. CDR3 coding DNA: TGTGCCAGCAGCCCCTCAAAGAGAGAGACCCAGTACTTC.

The chain uses TRBV5-1 and TRBJ1-1, with a weak D call TRBD1 (5 bases). Trimming took off 5 bases at V and 0 bases at J, with 14 bases between the two ends. Germline-derived CDR1 and CDR2 are SGHRS and YFSETQ. The CDR3 contains 15 residues. CDR3 DNA: TGCGCCAGCAGTCCCGGGACGGGGATGAACACTGAAGCTTTCTTT. Translated: CASSPGTGMNTEAFF.

The chain couples TRBV7-2 to TRBJ2-2, with D perhaps matching TRBD1 (6 bases). CDR1 and CDR2 (germline): SGHTA, FQGNSA. The CDR3 spans 16 residues. Trimming removed 4 bases from V and 2 bases from J, with 14 bases in between. The CDR3 loop is CASSSAGVLNTGELFF. For the CDR3, the DNA is TGTGCCAGCAGCTCCGCAGGGGTTTTAAACACCGGGGAGCTGTTTTTT.

The chain has TRBV19 and TRBJ2-3, with 7 bases fitting TRBD2. The CDR3 spans 16 residues. Germline CDR1 is LNHDA and CDR2 is SQIVND (reference sequence). Germline trimming cut 6 bases from V and 2 bases from J; bases unmatched to any gene: 11. CDR3 loop: CASSQTGGRYTDTQYF. The CDR3 nucleotides are TGTGCCAGTAGCCAAACGGGGGGACGTTACACAGATACGCAGTATTTT.

CDR3 bases: TGTGCTAGTGGTTTGCCCCAGGGGGCCAGAATCAGAGAAGCTTTCTTT. Translating gives CASGLPQGARIREAFF. V is TRBV12-5 and J is TRBJ1-1, with 8 bases fitting TRBD1. Per the germline V gene, CDR1 is LGHNT and CDR2 is FRNRAP. The V and J ends lost 2 bases and 8 bases, in that order; junction bases with no gene match: 13. The CDR3 is 16 residues long.

The genes are TRBV11-2 and TRBJ1-2; D perhaps matches TRBD1 (6 bases). Trimming cost V 1 base and J 8 bases, with 14 bases left between them. This CDR3 spans 14 amino acids. CDR1 and CDR2 (germline): SGHAT, FQNNGV. The CDR3 region is CASSLGTGLGGYTF. The CDR3 DNA follows: TGTGCCAGCAGCTTAGGAACAGGGTTAGGGGGCTACACCTTC. The full variable domain, rest sourced from reference TRBV11-2 and TRBJ1-2, is EAGVAQSPRYKIIEKRQSVAFWCNPISGHATLYWYQQILGQGPKLLIQFQNNGVVDDSQLPKDRFSAERLKGVDSTLKIQPAKLEDSAVYLCASSLGTGLGGYTFGSGTRLTVV.

As for this clone: The sample carries other DNA sequences with the same CDR3. The chain carries TRBV18 and TRBJ2-3; D gene unclear. V lost 0 bases and J 0 bases, leaving 4 bases between the germline ends. The CDR3 consists of 14 residues. CDR1 is KGHSH and CDR2 is LQKENI in the germline V gene. CDR3 nucleotides: TGTGCCAGCTCACCACCGGGCAGCACAGATACGCAGTATTTT. This codes for CASSPPGSTDTQYF.

The chain is built from TRBV18 and TRBJ2-1; D not resolved. The CDR3 runs to 17 residues. Germline V gene sequence: CDR1 KGHSH, CDR2 LQKENI. The V and J ends lost 2 bases and 4 bases respectively, with 18 bases between them. The CDR3 loop is CASSPGRGGKVYNEQFF. In DNA form, the CDR3 reads TGTGCCAGCTCACCAGGAAGAGGCGGAAAAGTGTACAATGAGCAGTTCTTC.